Shown below are 26 T cell receptor beta chains from a single sample sequenced in a study of memory CD4+ T cells and cytomegalovirus serostatus. The sort gate was single viable CD3+CD4+CD8-CD45RO+ cells for memory CD4+ T cells. Measured with immunoSEQ multiplex PCR; TCRdb has only the in-frame clones, and not every one. The sample holds tens of thousands of clones, around 80% seen once. The sample was memory CD4+ T cells from blood. These receptors all stem from an adult in good health and CMV-seronegative.

The gene calls are TRBV7-9 and TRBJ2-7; the match to TRBD2 covers 7 bases. J gave up 3 bases and V 6 bases, and 14 bases lay outside the gene matches. The length of the CDR3 is 16 residues. Germline lookup yields CDR1 SEHNR and CDR2 FQNEAQ (reference sequence). The CDR3 reads CASRSSIIGRIYEQYF. CDR3 nucleotides: TGTGCCAGCAGGTCGAGTATAATCGGGAGGATCTACGAGCAGTACTTC.

The chain combines TRBV7-6 with TRBJ2-5; D is unresolved. Near its end, the DNA agrees better with TRBJ2-7, so the J call may be wrong. The CDR3 has 13 residues. Germline V gene lookup returns CDR1 SGHVS and CDR2 FNYEAQ. DNA of the CDR3: TGTGCCAGCAGCTTAGCCTCCTCCTACGAGCAGTACTTC. As protein: CASSLASSYEQYF.

This CDR3 is CASSPLILTSGRLGYEQYF. The CDR3 DNA reads as TGTGCCAGCAGTCCTCTTATATTGACTAGCGGCCGCCTTGGGTACGAGCAGTACTTC. J is TRBJ2-7 and V is TRBV27, with TRBD2 matching over 9 bases. This CDR3 has 19 amino acids. Germline V gene sequence: CDR1 MNHEY, CDR2 SMNVEV (reference sequence). V lost 5 bases and J lost 4; bases outside the gene matches: 21.

The V gene is TRBV6-1, the J gene TRBJ1-2; D remains unclear. Germline V gene data show CDR1 as MNHNS and CDR2 as SASEGT. The CDR3 runs 15 residues. The germline V and J ends were trimmed by 6 bases and 7 bases, with 21 bases remaining between them. CDR3 bases: TGTGCCAGCAGGACTGGACGGAAGCTTCTGTTTGGCTACACCTTC. Its translation is CASRTGRKLLFGYTF.

This clone was observed a few times. This chain links TRBV6-5 with TRBJ2-1, with 9 positions matching TRBD1. The CDR3 loop spans 14 amino acids. Germline trimming cut 6 bases from V and 7 bases from J; bases unmatched to any gene: 7. Germline loops: CDR1 MNHEY, CDR2 SVGAGI. The DNA for the CDR3 is TGTGCCAGCAGGCGGGACAGGGTAACAAATGAGCAGTTCTTC. Translated, it gives CASRRDRVTNEQFF.

The chain joins TRBV19 to TRBJ1-6; D is possibly TRBD1 (5 bases). The CDR3 is 14 residues long. Germline V CDR1 and CDR2: LNHDA, SQIVND (reference sequence). Trimming removed 4 bases at V and 7 bases at J, with 11 bases between. The CDR3 is CASSTGRTNSPLHF. The DNA of the CDR3 is TGTGCCAGTAGTACCGGACGGACAAATTCACCCCTCCACTTT.

In DNA form, the CDR3 reads TGTGCCAGCTCACCACTTTCAGGGGGCAGCTATGGCTACACCTTC. Translation gives CASSPLSGGSYGYTF. J is TRBJ1-2 and V is TRBV18; 8 bases line up with TRBD1. CDR1 and CDR2 (germline): KGHSH, LQKENI. CDR3 length: 15 residues. Trimming removed 1 base from V and 4 bases from J; junction bases left unmatched: 5.

The rearrangement joins TRBV7-9 to TRBJ1-2, with D perhaps TRBD1 (5 bases). Germline CDR1 is SEHNR and CDR2 is FQNEAQ (reference sequence). The CDR3 is made up of 13 amino acids. The V end lost 5 bases, the J end lost 7 bases, and 14 bases lay between the germline ends. The CDR3 nucleotides read TGTGCCAGCAGCCATTACCAGGGTAGTGGCTACACCTTC. It codes for CASSHYQGSGYTF.

The chain has TRBV5-6 and TRBJ2-1, with D possibly matching TRBD2 (5 bases). This CDR3 is built from 14 residues. The germline V and J ends were trimmed by 0 bases and 11 bases, with 15 bases remaining between them. CDR1 is SGHDT and CDR2 is YYEEEE in the germline V gene. The CDR3 DNA reads as TGTGCCAGCAGCTTGGCGGGGTCAGCGAGGAAGCAGTTCTTC. Its protein is CASSLAGSARKQFF.

On this clone itself: Other nucleotide sequences in the sample specify the same CDR3. V and J are TRBV9 and TRBJ1-1; TRBD1 is a possible D gene (5 bases). The CDR3 is 15 residues long. Germline V lookup: CDR1 SGDLS, CDR2 YYNGEE. V gave up 0 bases and J gave up 2 bases, with 11 bases separating them. CDR3 DNA: TGTGCCAGCAGCGTAGGGACATTGGGAAACACTGAAGCTTTCTTT. Encoded protein: CASSVGTLGNTEAFF.

This chain links TRBV28 with TRBJ1-3, with 7 bases identical to TRBD1. The CDR3 sequence is 17 residues long. The J segment lost 0 bases and the V segment lost 7 bases, leaving 12 bases of the junction unmatched. Germline V lookup: CDR1 MDHEN, CDR2 SYDVKM. The chain's CDR3 is CASTSPRTGDSGNTIYF. CDR3 DNA sequence: TGTGCCAGCACTTCACCCAGGACAGGAGACTCTGGAAACACCATATATTTT.

The rearrangement links TRBV30 to TRBJ1-1, with a tentative D call TRBD1 (6 bases). The germline gives CDR1 GTSNPN, CDR2 SVGIG (reference sequence). V was shortened by 4 bases and J by 1 base, with 19 bases between the two germline ends. The length of the CDR3 is 16 residues. The CDR3 DNA sequence: TGTGCCTGGACCTATACAGGGTCCCCGAAGAACACTGAAGCTTTCTTT. Translation: CAWTYTGSPKNTEAFF.

The chain joins TRBV19 to TRBJ2-6, with 10 bases that match TRBD1. There are 18 residues in the CDR3. J gave up 4 bases and V 3 bases, and 9 bases lay outside the gene matches. Germline V lookup: CDR1 LNHDA, CDR2 SQIVND (reference sequence). The CDR3 reads CASSIFGDRGPGANVLTF. The CDR3 DNA reads as TGTGCCAGTAGTATCTTTGGGGACAGGGGACCCGGGGCCAACGTCCTGACTTTC. The full variable domain, in which reference TRBV19 and TRBJ2-6 provide the parts outside the CDR3, is DGGITQSPKYLFRKEGQNVTLSCEQNLNHDAMYWYRQDPGQGLRLIYYSQIVNDFQKGDIAEGYSVSREKKESFPLTVTSAQKNPTAFYLCASSIFGDRGPGANVLTFGAGSRLTVL.

This chain connects TRBV28 to TRBJ1-1, with no clear D. The CDR3 is 13 amino acids. Germline CDR1 and CDR2: MDHEN and SYDVKM. The V and J ends lost 6 bases and 0 bases respectively, with 8 bases between them. CDR3 protein: CASRSGLNTEAFF. The CDR3 nucleotides read TGTGCCAGCAGATCGGGTCTGAACACTGAAGCTTTCTTT.

The J gene is TRBJ2-1, the V gene TRBV5-1; TRBD2 is a possible D gene (7 bases). The V end lost 3 bases, the J end lost 2 bases, and 15 bases lay between the germline ends. CDR3 length: 16 amino acids. Germline loops: CDR1 SGHRS, CDR2 YFSETQ. The CDR3 loop reads CASSSLEGGPYNEQFF. The CDR3 nucleotides are TGCGCCAGCAGCTCGCTGGAGGGGGGGCCCTACAATGAGCAGTTCTTC.

The J gene is TRBJ1-2, the V gene TRBV5-4, with D perhaps matching TRBD1 (5 bases). This CDR3 comprises 15 residues. The V gene lost 4 bases and the J gene lost 4 bases, with 17 bases spanning the gap. Looked up from germline, CDR1 is SGHNT and CDR2 is YYREEE (reference sequence). CDR3 protein: CASSPEGSHRYGYTF. In DNA, the CDR3 is TGTGCCAGCAGCCCCGAGGGGTCCCACCGCTATGGCTACACCTTC.

The chain couples TRBV7-2 to TRBJ2-7; D call uncertain. V gave up 5 bases and J gave up 1 base, with 9 bases separating them. CDR1 is SGHTA and CDR2 is FQGNSA in the germline V gene. The CDR3 sequence is 13 residues long. CDR3 amino acids: CASSPLPSYEQYF. In nucleotides, the CDR3 is TGTGCCAGCAGCCCCCTTCCATCCTACGAGCAGTACTTC.

This chain links TRBV6-5 with TRBJ2-5; 9 nucleotides match TRBD2. Germline CDR1 and CDR2: MNHEY and SVGAGI. Losses at the gene ends were 2 bases for V and 3 bases for J; bases not matched to a gene: 7. The CDR3 runs to 16 residues. CDR3 amino acids: CASSYAAGGPEETQYF. DNA for the CDR3: TGTGCCAGCAGTTACGCGGCGGGGGGGCCGGAAGAGACCCAGTACTTC.

The CDR3 is CASSLNQNTEAFF. The CDR3 coding sequence is TGTGCCAGCAGCTTAAACCAGAACACTGAAGCTTTCTTT. V and J are TRBV7-8 and TRBJ1-1; D is unclear. The germline V gene has CDR1 SGHVS and CDR2 FQNEAQ. Trimming cost V 2 bases and J 1 base, with 5 bases left between them. This CDR3 is built from 13 residues.

The genes are TRBV6-6 and TRBJ2-7; D is unclear. Trimming removed 2 bases at V and 6 bases at J, with 11 bases between. The CDR3 loop spans 13 amino acids. Per germline, CDR1 MNHNY and CDR2 SVGAGI (reference sequence). CDR3 residues: CASSYAEVGEQYF. Written as DNA, the CDR3 is TGTGCCAGCAGTTACGCTGAGGTTGGCGAGCAGTACTTC.

The rearrangement joins TRBV5-4 to TRBJ1-2, with TRBD1 identical over 10 bases. CDR1 is SGHNT and CDR2 is YYREEE in the germline V gene (reference sequence). This CDR3 spans 14 amino acids. Trimming took 5 bases from V and 8 from J; bases not matched to a gene: 9. The CDR3 loop is CASRLTGGVQGYTF. The DNA of the CDR3 is TGTGCCAGCAGACTGACAGGGGGCGTTCAGGGCTACACCTTC.

The gene calls are TRBV30 and TRBJ1-1; D is unclear. CDR1 is GTSNPN and CDR2 is SVGIG in the germline V gene (reference sequence). The CDR3 is 14 residues long. V was shortened by 0 bases and J by 7 bases, with 15 bases between the two germline ends. The CDR3, as DNA: TGTGCCTGGAGTGTCTTCCGACGGAAACTTGAAGCTTTCTTT. Translating gives CAWSVFRRKLEAFF.

The chain uses TRBV29-1 and TRBJ1-4; tentatively, D is TRBD1 (5 bases). Germline loops: CDR1 SQVTM, CDR2 ANQGSEA. This CDR3 is built from 16 residues. V was trimmed by 1 base and J by 3 bases, leaving 15 bases between them. CDR3 residues: CSVEAGVVGANEKLFF. The CDR3 nucleotides read TGCAGCGTTGAAGCGGGTGTTGTAGGGGCTAATGAAAAACTGTTTTTT.

The chain links TRBV6-1 to TRBJ2-1, with D tentatively TRBD2 (7 bases). The V gene lost 2 bases and the J gene lost 0 bases, with 11 bases spanning the gap. Germline V gives CDR1 MNHNS, CDR2 SASEGT. This CDR3 spans 16 amino acids. As DNA, the CDR3 is TGTGCCAGCAGTGAAATGGGGGGGCCCTCCTACAATGAGCAGTTCTTC. This sequence encodes CASSEMGGPSYNEQFF.

V gene TRBV28 combines with J gene TRBJ1-2; D gene ambiguous. CDR1 is MDHEN, CDR2 SYDVKM, per germline. The CDR3 contains 13 residues. With 7 bases removed from V and 7 bases from J, the gap between germline ends came to 16 bases. The CDR3 spells CASTPDVLRGYTF. The CDR3 bases are TGTGCCAGCACCCCCGACGTCCTCCGTGGCTACACCTTC.

The chain uses TRBV11-3 and TRBJ2-5, with TRBD2 identical over 8 bases. J gave up 3 bases and V 5 bases, and 5 bases lay outside the gene matches. Germline values: CDR1 SGHNT, CDR2 YENEEA. CDR3 length: 14 residues. The CDR3 DNA sequence: TGTGCCAGCAGCCCCCGGGGGGGGGAAGAGACCCAGTACTTC. It specifies CASSPRGGEETQYF.